One sample yielded the 18 T cell receptor beta chains listed below, sequenced in a study of blood T cell repertoires in COVID-19. Only in-frame clones appear in the TCRdb table, and some are missing; sequencing was by immunoSEQ multiplex PCR. The table shows about 280,000 clones, with nearly 90% occurring only once. The specimen sequenced was PBMCs or T cells enriched from blood (not recorded which). These receptors originate from a young woman with acute COVID-19.

This chain connects TRBV27 to TRBJ2-7; possible D gene TRBD1, 6 bases. With 5 bases removed from V and 4 bases from J, the gap between germline ends came to 9 bases. Germline CDR1 and CDR2: MNHEY and SMNVEV (reference sequence). This CDR3 has 12 residues. The CDR3 DNA sequence: TGTGCCAGCAGTAAGGACAGTTACGAGCAGTACTTC. Translated: CASSKDSYEQYF.

The chain is built from TRBV6-5 and TRBJ2-5; TRBD1 matches at 10 bases. The length of the CDR3 is 15 residues. V gave up 6 bases and J gave up 5 bases; unmatched junction bases: 9. Germline V CDR1 and CDR2: MNHEY, SVGAGI. The chain's CDR3 is CASRAGTGDGETQYF. CDR3 coding DNA: TGTGCCAGCAGAGCCGGGACAGGGGATGGTGAGACCCAGTACTTC.

The V gene is TRBV3-1 (or the pseudogene TRBV3-2), the J gene TRBJ1-6; possible D gene TRBD1, 5 bases. The germline V gene has CDR1 LGHDT and CDR2 YNNKEL (reference sequence). V shed 0 bases and J shed 9 bases, with 12 bases lying between them. CDR3 length: 15 amino acids. The DNA for the CDR3 is TGTGCCAGCAGCCAAGAACGCGGGGCGGGTTCACCCCTCCACTTT. Translating it yields CASSQERGAGSPLHF.

V is TRBV18 and J is TRBJ2-3; weak D call: TRBD2 (6 bases). Between the trimmed V and J ends, which lost 1 base and 5 bases, there was a span of 10 bases. The CDR3 has 14 residues. Per germline, CDR1 KGHSH and CDR2 LQKENI. In DNA form, the CDR3 reads TGTGCCAGCTCACCACAACAGGAGGGAGATACGCAGTATTTT. Its protein is CASSPQQEGDTQYF.

The chain combines TRBV13 with TRBJ2-3, with D perhaps TRBD2 (6 bases). V was pared by 1 base and J by 6 bases, with 23 bases between. Germline V gives CDR1 PRHDT, CDR2 FYEKMQ (reference sequence). The CDR3 has 18 residues. CDR3 residues: CASSLEAGTGVVSDTQYF. The DNA of the CDR3 is TGTGCCAGCAGCTTAGAGGCGGGAACGGGAGTGGTGTCGGATACGCAGTATTTT.

CDR3 DNA sequence: TGTGCCAGCTCACCAAGCGCGGGGAACAGGGGGCTTGCAACTAATGAAAAACTGTTTTTT. This gives the protein CASSPSAGNRGLATNEKLFF. V is TRBV18 and J is TRBJ1-4; 9 bases fit TRBD1. Germline V gives CDR1 KGHSH, CDR2 LQKENI. V was clipped by 2 bases and J by 0 bases; unmatched bases: 13. There are 20 residues in the CDR3.

The J gene is TRBJ2-7, the V gene TRBV6-2 or TRBV6-3, with 9 nucleotides matching TRBD1. The CDR3 sequence is 14 residues long. Trimming cost V 2 bases and J 7 bases; bases outside gene matches: 6. Germline lookup yields CDR1 MNHEY and CDR2 SVGEGT. CDR3 residues: CASSYGTGRWEQYF. Here the CDR3 DNA reads TGTGCCAGCAGTTACGGGACAGGGCGATGGGAGCAGTACTTC.

The chain recombines TRBV14 with TRBJ2-7; 7 bases agree with TRBD1. CDR1 and CDR2 (germline): SGHDN, FVKESK. The J segment lost 13 bases and the V segment lost 1 base, leaving 25 bases of the junction unmatched. This CDR3 has 18 amino acids. The CDR3 coding sequence is TGTGCCAGCAGCCAAGTTCCCCTGGCAGGGGGAACTTCTGGGGAACTCTACTTC. Translating it yields CASSQVPLAGGTSGELYF.

The chain couples TRBV15 to TRBJ1-4; 7 positions agree with TRBD1. CDR1 is LNHNV, CDR2 YYDKDF, per germline (reference sequence). V lost 3 bases, J lost 10 bases, and 5 bases stayed unmatched. The CDR3 consists of 13 residues. Here the CDR3 DNA reads TGTGCCACCAGCAGCCGGGACAGACCAAAACTGTTTTTT. Its translation: CATSSRDRPKLFF.

The rearrangement uses TRBV19 and TRBJ1-6, with D hard to call. This CDR3 contains 13 residues. Germline-derived CDR1 and CDR2 are LNHDA and SQIVND (reference sequence). Trimming stripped 3 bases from V and 8 bases from J, with 8 bases between. The CDR3 loop reads CASSIRGDSPLHF. The CDR3 coding sequence is TGTGCCAGTAGTATCCGGGGTGATTCACCCCTCCACTTT.

The V gene is TRBV4-3, the J gene TRBJ2-2; a weak D match, TRBD2 (5 bases). The CDR3 covers 14 residues. Trimming cost V 0 bases and J 6 bases, with 8 bases left between them. The V gene's germline CDR1 is LGHNA and CDR2 YSLEER. CDR3 bases: TGCGCCAGCAGCCAAGATGCGGGTCCCGGGGAGCTGTTTTTT. It encodes CASSQDAGPGELFF.

The gene calls are TRBV27 and TRBJ2-5; the match to TRBD1 covers 9 bases. The V and J ends lost 4 bases and 5 bases, in that order; junction bases with no gene match: 8. CDR1 is MNHEY, CDR2 SMNVEV, per germline (reference sequence). CDR3 size: 15 residues. In nucleotides, the CDR3 is TGTGCCAGCAGTTCCTACAGGGGGCGAAAGGAGACCCAGTACTTC. It codes for CASSSYRGRKETQYF.

V usage is TRBV19 and J usage is TRBJ2-2, with 9 bases aligning to TRBD1. This CDR3 contains 16 residues. Trimming removed 3 bases from V and 0 bases from J; junction bases left unmatched: 2. CDR1 is LNHDA, CDR2 SQIVND, per germline (reference sequence). This CDR3 is CASSIGQGSNTGELFF. The DNA for the CDR3 is TGTGCCAGTAGTATCGGACAGGGGTCGAACACCGGGGAGCTGTTTTTT.

This chain joins TRBV4-2 and TRBJ1-5; D is ambiguous. CDR3 length: 13 amino acids. V lost 0 bases and J 7 bases, leaving 7 bases between the germline ends. Germline CDR1 and CDR2: LGHNA and YNFKEQ. The CDR3 spells CASSQDLGQPQHF. The CDR3 DNA reads TGTGCCAGCAGCCAAGATCTAGGCCAGCCCCAGCATTTT.

As DNA, the CDR3 is TGTGCCAGCAGCCCAGATGCGGGAGTTCAAGAGACCCAGTACTTC. Translated: CASSPDAGVQETQYF. The chain carries TRBV9 and TRBJ2-5; TRBD2 agrees at 7 bases. V lost 4 bases and J lost 2; bases outside the gene matches: 8. From germline, CDR1 is SGDLS and CDR2 YYNGEE. This CDR3 comprises 15 residues.

V gene TRBV5-6 combines with J gene TRBJ2-1, with a tentative D call TRBD2 (5 bases). Germline V gene sequence: CDR1 SGHDT, CDR2 YYEEEE. CDR3 length: 15 residues. V was trimmed by 2 bases and J by 10 bases, leaving 19 bases between them. The CDR3 coding sequence is TGTGCCAGCAGCTTCTTCGGGGTTGCCCCCGTGGAGCAGTTCTTC. Translated, it gives CASSFFGVAPVEQFF. The full variable domain, completed using reference TRBV5-6 and TRBJ2-1, is DAGVTQSPTHLIKTRGQQVTLRCSPKSGHDTVSWYQQALGQGPQFIFQYYEEEERQRGNFPDRFSGHQFPNYSSELNVNALLLGDSALYLCASSFFGVAPVEQFFGPGTRLTVL.

The chain carries TRBV18 and TRBJ1-5; D may be TRBD1 (6 bases). The CDR3 sequence is 17 residues long. V gave up 0 bases and J gave up 12 bases, with 24 bases separating them. Germline V CDR1 and CDR2: KGHSH, LQKENI. The CDR3 DNA reads TGTGCCAGCTCACCACCGCATACAGTTGGGACACAGACCCGCCAGCATTTT. This translates into CASSPPHTVGTQTRQHF.

The chain recombines TRBV6-4 with TRBJ2-3; 9 bases line up with TRBD2. Losses at the gene ends were 0 bases for V and 7 bases for J; bases not matched to a gene: 5. The CDR3 is 15 amino acids. The V gene's germline CDR1 is MRHNA and CDR2 SNTAGT. This chain's CDR3 is CASSDSDAGGNTQYF. In DNA, the CDR3 is TGTGCCAGCAGTGACTCGGACGCGGGAGGGAATACGCAGTATTTT.